This TCR beta chain was identified during a study of early T cells in non-severe SARS-CoV-2 infection. In the study overall: The chains were unpaired, and the sequenced material was bulk RNA from unsorted whole blood.

Overall study findings and caveats: Matching with VDJdb favored anti-spike CD8 responses (missing private and CD4 specificities).

This clonotype was recorded many times. Its target is not known. Attached unique molecular identifiers marked individual cDNA molecules. TCRdb passed the 5' RACE reads through MiXCR, listing each CDR3 protein once. The table includes about 77,000 distinct CDR3 sequences, around 17% detected once. Sample: whole blood. The receptor was isolated from an adult who was a healthcare worker with PCR-confirmed SARS-CoV-2 infection or an uninfected control (not recorded which).

CDR3 coding DNA: TGTGCCAGCAGACCCACGGCGAGCTCCTACGAGCAGTACTTC. It specifies CASRPTASSYEQYF. The rearrangement uses TRBV7-9 and TRBJ2-7; unclear D gene. This CDR3 region has 14 residues. Trimming cost V 6 bases and J 0 bases, with 12 bases left between them. Germline assignment: CDR1 SEHNR and CDR2 FQNEAQ (reference sequence).